These 15 T cell receptor beta chains came from one sample sequenced in a study of identifying expanded T cells in peripheral blood. TCRdb's copy holds only in-frame clones and misses some; the assay was immunoSEQ multiplex PCR. The profile shows some 120,000 clones, more than 80% of them singletons. Sequenced: blood. The receptors were sampled from a person aged 18 to 75 in good health.

V gene TRBV30 combines with J gene TRBJ2-5; possible D gene TRBD1, 6 bases. The CDR3 length is 13 residues. The germline V and J ends were trimmed by 8 bases and 7 bases, with 20 bases remaining between them. CDR1 and CDR2 (germline): GTSNPN, SVGIG (reference sequence). The CDR3 coding sequence is TGTGCCCGAGCCGGGACACGGTTTGGGACCCAGTACTTC. Translating it yields CARAGTRFGTQYF.

The chain is built from TRBV6-6 and TRBJ1-2; D not certain. Germline CDR1 reads MNHNY; CDR2 reads SVGAGI (reference sequence). Trimming took off 2 bases at V and 4 bases at J, with 14 bases between the two ends. The CDR3 totals 15 residues. The CDR3 protein is CASSYSQADPYGYTF. The CDR3 nucleotides are TGTGCCAGCAGTTACAGCCAGGCAGACCCCTATGGCTACACCTTC.

The CDR3 DNA is TGTGCCAGCAGCCAAGACGCGGCCAATGCCAATCAGCCCCAGCATTTT. Translating gives CASSQDAANANQPQHF. This chain joins TRBV4-2 and TRBJ1-5, with unresolved D. The V end was cut by 0 bases, the J end by 3 bases, with 12 bases between. The germline gives CDR1 LGHNA, CDR2 YNFKEQ. The CDR3 runs 16 residues.

A single count supports this clone. Here the CDR3 reads CSVEDLGGQGAETQYF. In DNA form, the CDR3 reads TGCAGCGTTGAAGATCTAGGTGGACAGGGGGCAGAGACCCAGTACTTC. The chain joins TRBV29-1 to TRBJ2-5; TRBD1 matches at 11 bases. Germline assignment: CDR1 SQVTM and CDR2 ANQGSEA. This CDR3 is 16 amino acids long. The trim removed 0 bases at V and 4 bases at J, leaving 7 bases unmatched.

The rearrangement links TRBV27 to TRBJ1-1; 8 bases are shared with TRBD1. CDR1 MNHEY and CDR2 SMNVEV come from the germline V gene (reference sequence). The CDR3 is 16 residues long. Germline trimming cut 5 bases from V and 3 bases from J; bases unmatched to any gene: 11. The CDR3 nucleotides read TGTGCCAGCAGTCCTGGACAGGGCGGGGGGTACACTGAAGCTTTCTTT. Residues: CASSPGQGGGYTEAFF.

The chain couples TRBV4-1 to TRBJ2-7; D is unresolved. Trimming removed 0 bases from V and 0 bases from J, with 6 bases in between. CDR3 length equals 14 residues. Germline CDR1 is MGHRA and CDR2 is YSYEKL. The CDR3 is CASSQEQSSYEQYF. CDR3 nucleotides: TGCGCCAGCAGCCAAGAACAGAGCTCCTACGAGCAGTACTTC.

The chain carries TRBV4-3 and TRBJ2-7, with a possible D match to TRBD1 (6 bases). CDR1 is LGHNA and CDR2 is YSLEER in the germline V gene. There are 16 residues in the CDR3. Trimming removed 0 bases from V and 1 base from J, with 13 bases in between. The CDR3 nucleotides read TGCGCCAGCAGCCAAGAGACAGGTGGTCATTCCTACGAGCAGTACTTC. Translation: CASSQETGGHSYEQYF.

The J gene is TRBJ1-1, the V gene TRBV5-6, with D unclear. CDR1 is SGHDT and CDR2 is YYEEEE in the germline V gene. This CDR3 has 13 amino acids. Trimming shortened V by 1 base and J by 4 bases, and 8 bases separated the two germline ends. Here the CDR3 reads CASSLRTATEAFF. CDR3 nucleotides: TGTGCCAGCAGCTTGCGGACGGCCACTGAAGCTTTCTTT.

The rearrangement uses TRBV6-6 and TRBJ2-7; D possibly uses TRBD1 or TRBD2 (5 bases each). The CDR3 has 15 amino acids. The germline CDR1 and CDR2 sequences are MNHNY and SVGAGI (reference sequence). Trimming pared 1 base from V and 6 bases from J, leaving 16 bases between. CDR3 DNA sequence: TGTGCCAGCAGTTACTGGGGGTACGACTCGGCCGAGCAGTACTTC. Protein sequence: CASSYWGYDSAEQYF.

This clone has a handful of counts. This chain joins TRBV5-1 and TRBJ1-1; 7 bases match TRBD1. The V gene's germline CDR1 is SGHRS and CDR2 YFSETQ. The CDR3 totals 13 residues. Trimming took 7 bases from V and 4 from J; bases not matched to a gene: 7. CDR3 sequence reads: CASRGGASTEAFF. The CDR3 coding sequence is TGCGCCAGCCGAGGGGGCGCGAGCACTGAAGCTTTCTTT.

This rearrangement joins TRBV10-2 to TRBJ2-7; D is undetermined. Germline CDR1 and CDR2: WSHSY and SAAADI. Trimming cost V 2 bases and J 5 bases, with 16 bases left between them. This CDR3 contains 15 residues. The CDR3 bases are TGCGCCAGCAGTGAGCCGCATAATAGCAGACACGAGCAGTACTTC. This codes for CASSEPHNSRHEQYF.

The chain uses TRBV6-5 and TRBJ2-3; D is uncertain. CDR1 is MNHEY and CDR2 is SVGAGI in the germline V gene. The CDR3 length is 14 residues. V was shortened by 2 bases and J by 4 bases, with 10 bases between the two germline ends. In DNA form, the CDR3 reads TGTGCCAGCAGTTACGGCACGCAAGCAGATACGCAGTATTTT. Translating it yields CASSYGTQADTQYF.

V and J are TRBV9 and TRBJ2-5; TRBD1 matches at 7 bases. V gave up 0 bases and J gave up 2 bases; unmatched junction bases: 13. The germline V gene encodes CDR1 SGDLS and CDR2 YYNGEE. The CDR3 contains 18 residues. Written as DNA, the CDR3 is TGTGCCAGCAGCGTAGTTGGGACAGCGGCTTTCGGGCAAGAGACCCAGTACTTC. Its translation is CASSVVGTAAFGQETQYF.

V and J are TRBV21-1 and TRBJ1-2; the table's D gene call, TRBD1, was not cross checked with the DNA. TRBV21-1 is a documented pseudogene. This CDR3 has 21 amino acids. In nucleotides, the CDR3 is TGTGCCAGCAGCAGTCATCACCCGCCGGGACAGGGGGCGTTTTACAGCTATGGCTACACCTTC. It translates to CASSSHHPPGQGAFYSYGYTF.

This clone has only a few counts. The chain has TRBV4-3 and TRBJ2-1; 7 bases line up with TRBD1. The CDR3 runs 16 residues. Germline CDR1 LGHNA, CDR2 YSLEER. Trimming cost V 0 bases and J 6 bases; bases outside gene matches: 8. CDR3 protein: CASSQEPPDRANEQFF. The CDR3 bases are TGCGCCAGCAGCCAAGAGCCCCCCGACAGGGCCAATGAGCAGTTCTTC.